These T cell receptor beta chains were read from a single sample in a study of cytomegalovirus exposure and HLA in healthy donors. TCRdb's copy holds only in-frame clones and misses some; the assay was immunoSEQ multiplex PCR. The data hold some 150,000 clones, with approximately 80% observed a single time. Sequencing input: PBMCs. The receptors were gathered from a middle-aged woman in good health and CMV-seronegative. Each CDR3 is given with its conserved first and last residue. The order of the fields is CDR3 DNA, CDR3 protein, CDR3 length, D gene, J gene, V gene, clone size. D genes are given only for firm matches. Part of the rows lack a size; the others show once, few, many or a class for expanded clones.

TGTGCCAGCAGTGCCCCTGGACAGCGGAGCTCCTATAATTCACCCCTCCACTTT CASSAPGQRSSYNSPLHF 18 NA TRBJ1-6 TRBV6-1 once
TGTGCCAGCTCACCGGGACTACTCTACGAGCAGTACTTC CASSPGLLYEQYF 13 TRBD2 TRBJ2-7 TRBV18 NA
TGCGCCAGCAGCGATAGTAACACTGAAGCTTTCTTT CASSDSNTEAFF 12 NA TRBJ1-1 TRBV4-3 NA
TGTGCCTGGAGGGGACAGTTCTTTGAAGCTTTCTTT CAWRGQFFEAFF 12 TRBD1 TRBJ1-1 TRBV30 NA
TGTGCCAGCAGCTTAAAACTAGCGGTGGAGACCCAGTACTTC CASSLKLAVETQYF 14 TRBD2 TRBJ2-5 TRBV7-2 NA
TGCGCCAGCAGCCGACTTCTACATAACACCGGGGAGCTGTTTTTT CASSRLLHNTGELFF 15 NA TRBJ2-2 TRBV4-1 NA
TGTGCCAGCAGTACGATAGGCAATCAGCCCCAGCATTTT CASSTIGNQPQHF 13 NA TRBJ1-5 TRBV6-5 NA
TGTGCCAGCAGCTTAGTATCAAGACTAGCGGGGTCTACCGGGGAGCTGTTTTTT CASSLVSRLAGSTGELFF 18 TRBD2 TRBJ2-2 TRBV13 NA
TGTGCCAGCAGTCCGCACAGGGGGTCCCTCAATGAGCAGTTCTTC CASSPHRGSLNEQFF 15 TRBD1 TRBJ2-1 TRBV6-5 NA
TGTGCCAGCAGCTTAGGACAGGGACTGAACACTGAAGCTTTCTTT CASSLGQGLNTEAFF 15 TRBD1 TRBJ1-1 TRBV7-9 NA
TGTGCCATCAACGGCCAACAGGGGGCCGATCAGCCCCAGCATTTT CAINGQQGADQPQHF 15 TRBD1 TRBJ1-5 TRBV10-3 few
TGTGCCAGCAGTCAAATGGACAGGGAAGCTTTCTTT CASSQMDREAFF 12 TRBD1 TRBJ1-1 TRBV28 NA
TGTGCCAGCAGGCCTGACAAGACGTATGGCTACACCTTC CASRPDKTYGYTF 13 NA TRBJ1-2 TRBV27 once
TGTGCCACCAGCAAAGAAGGGGGTGGCTACACCTTC CATSKEGGGYTF 12 NA TRBJ1-2 TRBV15 NA
TGTGCCAGCAGCGTACAGAGGAACACCGGGGAGCTGTTTTTT CASSVQRNTGELFF 14 NA TRBJ2-2 TRBV2 few
TGTGCCAGCCGTTCACATGAACAGAATCAGCCCCAGCATTTT CASRSHEQNQPQHF 14 NA TRBJ1-5 TRBV6-5 NA
TGTGCCAGCTGTACGGGACAGGGTCACGAAAAACTGTTTTTT CASCTGQGHEKLFF 14 TRBD1 TRBJ1-4 TRBV28 NA
TGCGCCAGCAGCCAGGACAGTCCCCTCAGGAGCAATCAGCCCCAGCATTTT CASSQDSPLRSNQPQHF 17 NA TRBJ1-5 TRBV4-1 once
TGTGCCAGCATAAAAAAGGGGTCGGGTAGGAATGAGCAGTTCTTC CASIKKGSGRNEQFF 15 NA TRBJ2-1 TRBV6-1 few
TGTGCCAGCAGGGCTAGCGGGGGGATTGAGACCCAGTACTTC CASRASGGIETQYF 14 TRBD2 TRBJ2-5 TRBV25-1 once
TGCGCCAGCAGCTTGGCGAAACAGAACTCCTATAATTCACCCCTCCACTTT CASSLAKQNSYNSPLHF 17 NA TRBJ1-6 TRBV5-1 NA
TGTGCCAGCAGCCCCCCAGGGGGCGGCTATGGCTACACCTTC CASSPPGGGYGYTF 14 TRBD1 TRBJ1-2 TRBV6-5 NA
TGTGCCAGCAGCGGAGCTAGCGAGAACACCGGGGAGCTGTTTTTT CASSGASENTGELFF 15 NA TRBJ2-2 TRBV7-6 NA
TGCAGTGCTGCAAATCTAGCAGCGTGGTTCTTC CSAANLAAWFF 11 NA TRBJ2-1 TRBV20-1 NA
TGTGCCAGCAGCCTTAGCGGGGGGACCACGACAGATACGCAGTATTTT CASSLSGGTTTDTQYF 16 TRBD2 TRBJ2-3 TRBV5-4 NA
TGTGCCAGCAGAGCGACAGGGTTAGGTTCACCCCTCCACTTT CASRATGLGSPLHF 14 TRBD1 TRBJ1-6 TRBV9 NA
TGTGCCAGCAGCCCTGGGACAGGGGGGATTTACGAGCAGTACTTC CASSPGTGGIYEQYF 15 TRBD1 TRBJ2-7 TRBV5-4 NA
TGTGCCAGCAGCTTCGACAGGGGTTCTGGCACAGATACGCAGTATTTT CASSFDRGSGTDTQYF 16 TRBD1 TRBJ2-3 TRBV7-2 NA
TGTGCCAGCAGTTACATATACCCGCGGGGGCTAGCGGGTTGGAAGGGGTACGAGCAGTACTTC CASSYIYPRGLAGWKGYEQYF 21 TRBD2 TRBJ2-7 TRBV27 NA
TGTGCCAGCGTAGGCGGAGAGACCCAGTACTTC CASVGGETQYF 11 NA TRBJ2-5 TRBV27 once
TGTGCCAGCAGCTTAGCGTCCGGCACTGAAGCTTTCTTT CASSLASGTEAFF 13 NA TRBJ1-1 TRBV7-9 NA
TGTGCCAGCAGCTTCCAGAGGGGGTCCTACAATGAGCAGTTCTTC CASSFQRGSYNEQFF 15 NA TRBJ2-1 TRBV7-2 few
TGTGCCAGCAGTCTGGGCCCAACCTACGAGCAGTACTTC CASSLGPTYEQYF 13 NA TRBJ2-7 TRBV27 NA
TGTGCCAACAGGGGGGCCGACTCTCGCTACACCTTC CANRGADSRYTF 12 TRBD1 TRBJ1-2 TRBV10-3 NA
TGCGCCAGCAGCTCAACTTTACCAGGGGGCAGGCGAACTAATGAAAAACTGTTTTTT CASSSTLPGGRRTNEKLFF 19 TRBD1 TRBJ1-4 TRBV5-1 NA
TGTGCCAGCAGCGACACTAGCGGGGCGATTGGGGAGCTGTTTTTT CASSDTSGAIGELFF 15 TRBD2 TRBJ2-2 TRBV7-8 few
TGTGCCAGCAGTGAAGCGCTTTGGCTAGCGCTCTCCTACGAGCAGTACTTC CASSEALWLALSYEQYF 17 NA TRBJ2-7 TRBV2 NA
TGCGCCAGCAGCGAACTGGACAGGTACGAGCAGTACTTC CASSELDRYEQYF 13 TRBD1 TRBJ2-7 TRBV5-1 NA
TGTGCCAGCAGAGGGACAGGGGACGAGCAGTACTTC CASRGTGDEQYF 12 TRBD1 TRBJ2-7 TRBV28 NA
TGTGCCAGCAGCGCACATCATAGCAATCAGCCCCAGCATTTT CASSAHHSNQPQHF 14 NA TRBJ1-5 TRBV6-1 NA
TGTGCCAGTCACAACATGAACACTGAAGCTTTCTTT CASHNMNTEAFF 12 NA TRBJ1-1 TRBV7-9 NA
TGTGCCAGCAGCTTATGGTTAAGGGGGAACACCGGGGAGCTGTTTTTT CASSLWLRGNTGELFF 16 NA TRBJ2-2 TRBV11-2 once
TGTGCGGGGGGGTTAGCAGATACGCAGTATTTT CAGGLADTQYF 11 TRBD2 TRBJ2-3 TRBV30 few
TGTGCCAGCAGTTACTCGACGGGGGGGGGTTCCACCCAGTACTTC CASSYSTGGGSTQYF 15 TRBD2 TRBJ2-5 TRBV6-5 NA
TGCGCCAGCAGCTTGGCCGGGACAGACTACAATGAGCAGTTCTTC CASSLAGTDYNEQFF 15 TRBD1 TRBJ2-1 TRBV5-1 NA
TGTGCCTGGAACGAAGTCAAAGGAGCAGGGGTACTCGGACAGCCCCAGCATTTT CAWNEVKGAGVLGQPQHF 18 NA TRBJ1-5 TRBV30 NA
TGTGCCAGCAGTGAATTAGTAGTGGGAAACACCATATATTTT CASSELVVGNTIYF 14 NA TRBJ1-3 TRBV25-1 few
TGTGCCAGCAGCTTACTTAATCAGCCCCAGCATTTT CASSLLNQPQHF 12 NA TRBJ1-5 TRBV7-6 NA
TGTGCCAGCAGTGACAGGTCCCGAGAAGAGACCCAGTACTTC CASSDRSREETQYF 14 NA TRBJ2-5 TRBV2 few
TGCGCCAGCAGTACAACAGGCACAGATACGCAGTATTTT CASSTTGTDTQYF 13 NA TRBJ2-3 TRBV4-1 few